The 5 T cell receptor beta chains below were found in one sample sequenced in a study of beta chain features in type 1 diabetes. Reverse transcription of all isolated RNA meant that expressed TCRB transcripts were sequenced. Profiling relied on immunoSEQ multiplex PCR, and the TCRdb table lists in-frame clones only, not all of them. The sample consists of some 410,000 clones, roughly 11% of them appearing once. Input material: naive CD4+ T cells from blood. The source of these receptors is a woman younger than 35 in good health.

This chain links TRBV14 with TRBJ1-6; a weak D match, TRBD1 (6 bases). Per germline, CDR1 SGHDN and CDR2 FVKESK. This CDR3 spans 16 amino acids. V lost 4 bases and J 4 bases, leaving 14 bases between the germline ends. The CDR3 reads CASSRPGTPYNSPLHF. The CDR3 bases are TGTGCCAGCAGCCGCCCCGGGACACCTTATAATTCACCCCTCCACTTT.

A few counts support this clone. The V call is TRBV30, the J call TRBJ1-3, with D uncertain. The germline V gene has CDR1 GTSNPN and CDR2 SVGIG (reference sequence). The CDR3 covers 15 residues. Trimming took 0 bases from V and 0 from J, leaving 9 bases between them. CDR3: CAWSVRWDSGNTIYF. The CDR3 coding sequence is TGTGCCTGGAGTGTACGATGGGACTCTGGAAACACCATATATTTT.

V usage is TRBV2 and J usage is TRBJ1-2; no clear D. Germline V gene lookup returns CDR1 SNHLY and CDR2 FYNNEI. The ends were cut back, 7 bases at V and 4 bases at J, with 19 bases in the middle. The CDR3 totals 15 residues. DNA of the CDR3: TGTGCCAGCACTATCAGCGGAGGGAAGAGCTATGGCTACACCTTC. It encodes CASTISGGKSYGYTF.

V is TRBV18 and J is TRBJ2-4, with 7 bases identical to TRBD1. This CDR3 has 14 amino acids. Germline V gene lookup returns CDR1 KGHSH and CDR2 LQKENI. Unmatched junction bases numbered 8, after V lost 5 bases and J lost 7 bases. CDR3 sequence reads: CASSSDRVQNIQYF. CDR3 DNA: TGTGCCAGCTCAAGCGACAGGGTTCAGAACATTCAGTACTTC. Full variable domain (remainder filled in from reference TRBV18 and TRBJ2-4): NAGVMQNPRHLVRRRGQEARLRCSPMKGHSHVYWYRQLPEEGLKFMVYLQKENIIDESGMPKERFSAEFPKEGPSILRIQQVVRGDSAAYFCASSSDRVQNIQYFGAGTRLSVL.

The chain employs TRBV6-6 and TRBJ1-1, with D hard to call. This CDR3 is built from 11 residues. Trimming stripped 2 bases from V and 7 bases from J, with 5 bases between. CDR1 and CDR2 from the germline V gene are MNHNY and SVGAGI (reference sequence). CDR3 in DNA: TGTGCCAGCAGTTACCGGTATGAAGCTTTCTTT. As protein: CASSYRYEAFF.